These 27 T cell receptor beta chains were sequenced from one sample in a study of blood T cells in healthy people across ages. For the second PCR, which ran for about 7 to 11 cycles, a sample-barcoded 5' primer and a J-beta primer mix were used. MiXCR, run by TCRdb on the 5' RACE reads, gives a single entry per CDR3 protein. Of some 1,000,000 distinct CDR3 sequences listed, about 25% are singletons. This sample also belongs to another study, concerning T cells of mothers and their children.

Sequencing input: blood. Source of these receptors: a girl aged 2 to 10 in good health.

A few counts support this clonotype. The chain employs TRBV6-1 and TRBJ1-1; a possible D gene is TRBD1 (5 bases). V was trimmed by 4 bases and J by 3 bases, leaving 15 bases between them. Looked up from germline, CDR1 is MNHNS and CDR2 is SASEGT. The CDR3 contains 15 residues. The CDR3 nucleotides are TGTGCCAGCAGTGGTCGAGGCCTAGGGGACACTGAAGCTTTCTTT. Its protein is CASSGRGLGDTEAFF.

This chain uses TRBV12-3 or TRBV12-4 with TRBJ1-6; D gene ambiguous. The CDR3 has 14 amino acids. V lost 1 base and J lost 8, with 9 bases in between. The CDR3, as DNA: TGTGCCAGCAGTTTAGGTGGCAGCGATTCACCCCTCCACTTT. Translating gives CASSLGGSDSPLHF.

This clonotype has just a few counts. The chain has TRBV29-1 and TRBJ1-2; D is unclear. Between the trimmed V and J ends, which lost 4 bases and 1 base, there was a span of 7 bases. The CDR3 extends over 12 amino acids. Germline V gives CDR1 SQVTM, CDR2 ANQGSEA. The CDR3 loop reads CSVVAVNYGYTF. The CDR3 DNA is TGCAGCGTTGTTGCGGTTAACTATGGCTACACCTTC.

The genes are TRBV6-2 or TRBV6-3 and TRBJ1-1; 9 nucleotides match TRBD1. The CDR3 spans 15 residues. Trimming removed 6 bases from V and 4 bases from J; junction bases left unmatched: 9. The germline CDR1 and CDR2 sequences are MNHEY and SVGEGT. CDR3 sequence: CASRSGTGQSTEAFF. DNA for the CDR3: TGTGCCAGCAGGTCCGGGACAGGGCAGTCCACTGAAGCTTTCTTT.

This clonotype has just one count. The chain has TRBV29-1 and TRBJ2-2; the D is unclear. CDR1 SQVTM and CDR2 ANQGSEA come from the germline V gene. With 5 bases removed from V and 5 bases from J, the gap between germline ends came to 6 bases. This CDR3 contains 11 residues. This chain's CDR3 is CSVIGTGELFF. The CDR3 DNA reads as TGCAGCGTTATCGGAACCGGGGAGCTGTTTTTT.

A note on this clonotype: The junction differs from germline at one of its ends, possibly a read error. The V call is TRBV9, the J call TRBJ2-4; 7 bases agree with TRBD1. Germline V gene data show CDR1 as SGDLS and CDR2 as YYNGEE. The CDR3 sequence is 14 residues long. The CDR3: CASSVDRAGNTQYF. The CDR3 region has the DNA TGTGCCAGCAGCGTTGACAGGGCAGGGAACACTCAGTACTTC.

In nucleotides, the CDR3 is TGTGCCAGCAGCAATCGATACGGGGCACGCTCCTACAATGAGCAGTTCTTC. This gives the protein CASSNRYGARSYNEQFF. The rearrangement uses TRBV21-1 and TRBJ2-1; the table's D call, TRBD1, has no DNA check behind it. TRBV21-1 is a pseudogene. The CDR3 has 17 residues.

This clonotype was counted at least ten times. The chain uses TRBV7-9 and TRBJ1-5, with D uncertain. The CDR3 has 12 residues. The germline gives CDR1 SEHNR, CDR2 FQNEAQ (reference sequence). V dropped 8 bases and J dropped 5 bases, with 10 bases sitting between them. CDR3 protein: CASSGRDQPQHF. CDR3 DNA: TGTGCCAGCTCGGGCCGCGATCAGCCCCAGCATTTT.

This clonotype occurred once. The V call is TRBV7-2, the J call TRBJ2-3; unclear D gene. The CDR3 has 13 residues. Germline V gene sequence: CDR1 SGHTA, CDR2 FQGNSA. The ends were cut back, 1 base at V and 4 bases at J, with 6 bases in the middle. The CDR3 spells CASSLVQADTQYF. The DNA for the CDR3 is TGTGCCAGCAGCTTAGTCCAGGCAGATACGCAGTATTTT.

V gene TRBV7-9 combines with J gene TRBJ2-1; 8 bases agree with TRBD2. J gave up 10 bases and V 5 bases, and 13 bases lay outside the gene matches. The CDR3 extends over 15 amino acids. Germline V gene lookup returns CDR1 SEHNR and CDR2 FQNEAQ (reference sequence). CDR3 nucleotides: TGTGCCAGCAGCCCGGGACTAGGAGGGCTCGGCGAGCAGTTCTTC. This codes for CASSPGLGGLGEQFF.

In DNA form, the CDR3 reads TGTGCCAGCACTCCGCTCCAGGGTTACAATGAGCAGTTCTTC. The encoded protein is CASTPLQGYNEQFF. The rearrangement joins TRBV21-1 to TRBJ2-1; the tabulated D call, TRBD1, remains unverified against the DNA. TRBV21-1 is given as a pseudogene. The CDR3 is 14 residues long.

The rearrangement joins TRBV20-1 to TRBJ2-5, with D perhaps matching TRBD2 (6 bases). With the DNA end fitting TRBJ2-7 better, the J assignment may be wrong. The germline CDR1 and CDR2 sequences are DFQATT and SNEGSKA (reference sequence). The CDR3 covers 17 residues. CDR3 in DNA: TGCAGTGCTAGGAGGGGACTTGCTACCCCGAGCTCCTACGAGCAGTACTTC. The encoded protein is CSARRGLATPSSYEQYF.

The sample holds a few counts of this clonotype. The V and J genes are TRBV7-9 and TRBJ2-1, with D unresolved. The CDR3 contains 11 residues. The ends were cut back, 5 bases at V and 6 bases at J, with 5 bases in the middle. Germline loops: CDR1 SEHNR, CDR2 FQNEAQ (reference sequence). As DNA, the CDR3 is TGTGCCAGCAGCCGAAGCAATGAGCAGTTCTTC. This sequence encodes CASSRSNEQFF.

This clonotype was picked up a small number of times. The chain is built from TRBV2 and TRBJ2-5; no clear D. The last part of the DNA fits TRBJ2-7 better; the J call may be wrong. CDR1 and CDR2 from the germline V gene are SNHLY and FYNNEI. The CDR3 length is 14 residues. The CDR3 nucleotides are TGTGCCAGCAGTCCTGGAGCTTTCTCCTACGAGCAGTACTTC. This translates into CASSPGAFSYEQYF.

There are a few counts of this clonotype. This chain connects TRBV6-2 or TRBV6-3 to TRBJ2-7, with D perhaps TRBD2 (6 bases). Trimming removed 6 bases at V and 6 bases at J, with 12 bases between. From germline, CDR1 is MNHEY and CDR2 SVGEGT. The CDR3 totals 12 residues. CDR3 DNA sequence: TGTGCCAGCAGCCCCATGGGGGGCGAGCAGTACTTC. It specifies CASSPMGGEQYF.

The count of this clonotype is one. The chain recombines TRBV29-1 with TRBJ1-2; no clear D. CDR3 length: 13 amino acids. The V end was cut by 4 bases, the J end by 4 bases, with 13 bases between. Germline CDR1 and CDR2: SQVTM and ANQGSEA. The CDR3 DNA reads TGCAGCGTTGTAGCTGCCGGTTCCTATGGCTACACCTTC. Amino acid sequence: CSVVAAGSYGYTF.

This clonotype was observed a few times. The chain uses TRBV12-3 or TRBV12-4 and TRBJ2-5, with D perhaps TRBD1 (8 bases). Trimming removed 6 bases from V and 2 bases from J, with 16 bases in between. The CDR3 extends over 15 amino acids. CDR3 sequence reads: CASRAGDRYQETQYF. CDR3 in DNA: TGTGCCAGCAGGGCGGGGGACAGGTATCAAGAGACCCAGTACTTC.

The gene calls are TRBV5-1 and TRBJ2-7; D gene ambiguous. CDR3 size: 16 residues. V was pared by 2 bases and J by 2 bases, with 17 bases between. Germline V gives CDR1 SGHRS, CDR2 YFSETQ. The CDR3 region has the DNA TGCGCCAGCAGCTTAGCTAGAACGGGCGGAACCTACGAGCAGTACTTC. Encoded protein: CASSLARTGGTYEQYF.

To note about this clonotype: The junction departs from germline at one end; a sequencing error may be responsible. Here the CDR3 DNA reads TGCAGCGTTGAAGCTGGACAGGGGGAGTACTTC. Translation gives CSVEAGQGEYF. The chain recombines TRBV29-1 with TRBJ2-1; 10 positions agree with TRBD1. The CDR3 contains 11 residues. Germline lookup yields CDR1 SQVTM and CDR2 ANQGSEA.

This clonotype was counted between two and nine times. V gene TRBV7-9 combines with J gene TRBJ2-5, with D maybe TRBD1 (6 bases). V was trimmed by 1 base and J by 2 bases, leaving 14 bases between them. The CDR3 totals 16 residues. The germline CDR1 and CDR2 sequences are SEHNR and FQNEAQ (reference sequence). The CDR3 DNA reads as TGTGCCAGCAGCTTAGTAGGGGGACGGCTACAAGAGACCCAGTACTTC. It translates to CASSLVGGRLQETQYF.

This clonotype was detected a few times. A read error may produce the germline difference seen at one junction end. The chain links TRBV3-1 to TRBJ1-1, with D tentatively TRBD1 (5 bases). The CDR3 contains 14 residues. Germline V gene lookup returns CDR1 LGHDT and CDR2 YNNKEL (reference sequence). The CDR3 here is CASSQRGPRGEAFF. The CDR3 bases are TGCGCCAGCAGCCAAAGGGGCCCTCGGGGAGAAGCTTTCTTT.

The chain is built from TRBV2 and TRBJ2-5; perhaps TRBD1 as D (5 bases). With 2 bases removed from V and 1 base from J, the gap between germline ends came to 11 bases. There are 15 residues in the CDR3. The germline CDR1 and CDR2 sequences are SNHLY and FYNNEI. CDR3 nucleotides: TGTGCCAGCAGTGAACAGGGCCGATCCCAAGAGACCCAGTACTTC. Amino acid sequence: CASSEQGRSQETQYF.

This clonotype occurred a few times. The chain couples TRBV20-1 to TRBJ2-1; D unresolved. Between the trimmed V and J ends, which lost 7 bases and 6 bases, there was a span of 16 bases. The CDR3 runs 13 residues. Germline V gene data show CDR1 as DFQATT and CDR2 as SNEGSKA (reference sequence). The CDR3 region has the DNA TGCAGTGTATCCAGGCCCAGCGTCAATGAGCAGTTCTTC. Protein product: CSVSRPSVNEQFF.

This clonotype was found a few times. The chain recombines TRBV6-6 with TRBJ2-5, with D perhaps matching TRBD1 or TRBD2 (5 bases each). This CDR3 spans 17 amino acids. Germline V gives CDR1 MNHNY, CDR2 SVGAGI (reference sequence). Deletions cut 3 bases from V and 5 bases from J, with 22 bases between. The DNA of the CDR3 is TGTGCCAGCAGTTATTCCCCCGGGGACGGGCTAATGGAGACCCAGTACTTC. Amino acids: CASSYSPGDGLMETQYF.

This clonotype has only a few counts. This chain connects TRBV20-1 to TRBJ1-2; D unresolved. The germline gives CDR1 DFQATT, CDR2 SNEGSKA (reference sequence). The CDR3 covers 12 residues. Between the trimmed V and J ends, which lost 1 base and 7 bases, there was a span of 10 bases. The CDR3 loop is CSARAARTGYTF. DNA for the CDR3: TGCAGTGCTAGAGCCGCGAGGACTGGCTACACCTTC.

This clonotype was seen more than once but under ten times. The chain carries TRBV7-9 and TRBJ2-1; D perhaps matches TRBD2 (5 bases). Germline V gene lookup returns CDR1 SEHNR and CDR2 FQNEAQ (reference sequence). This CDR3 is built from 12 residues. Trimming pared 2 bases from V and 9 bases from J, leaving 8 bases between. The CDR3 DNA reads TGTGCCAGCAGCTTACTACGGGGTGAGCAGTTCTTC. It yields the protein CASSLLRGEQFF.

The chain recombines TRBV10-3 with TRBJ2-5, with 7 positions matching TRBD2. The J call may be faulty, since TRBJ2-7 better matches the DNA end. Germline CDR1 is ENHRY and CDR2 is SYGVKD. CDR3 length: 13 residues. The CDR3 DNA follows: TGTGCCATCACGGGCGGGAGAGGGGACGAGCAGTACTTC. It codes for CAITGGRGDEQYF.